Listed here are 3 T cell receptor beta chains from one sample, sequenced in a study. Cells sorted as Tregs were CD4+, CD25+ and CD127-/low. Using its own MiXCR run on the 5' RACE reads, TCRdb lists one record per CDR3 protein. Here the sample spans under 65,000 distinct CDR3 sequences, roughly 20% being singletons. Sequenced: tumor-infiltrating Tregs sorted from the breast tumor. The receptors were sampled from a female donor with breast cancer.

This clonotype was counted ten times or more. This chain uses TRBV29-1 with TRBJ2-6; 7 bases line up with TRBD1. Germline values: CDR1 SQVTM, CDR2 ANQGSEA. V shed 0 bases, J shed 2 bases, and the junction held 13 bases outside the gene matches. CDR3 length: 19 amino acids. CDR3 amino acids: CSVEDLPRGNSPGANVLTF. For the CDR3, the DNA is TGCAGCGTTGAAGATCTACCCAGGGGGAATTCTCCTGGGGCCAACGTCCTGACTTTC. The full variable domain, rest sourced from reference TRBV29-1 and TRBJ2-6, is SAVISQKPSRDICQRGTSLTIQCQVDSQVTMMFWYRQQPGQSLTLIATANQGSEATYESGFVIDKFPISRPNLTFSTLTVSNMSPEDSSIYLCSVEDLPRGNSPGANVLTFGAGSRLTVL.

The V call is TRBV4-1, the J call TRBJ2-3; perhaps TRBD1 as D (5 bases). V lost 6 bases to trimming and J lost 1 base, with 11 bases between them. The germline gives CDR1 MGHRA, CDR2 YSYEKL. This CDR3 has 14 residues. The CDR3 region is CASRQGIRTDTQYF. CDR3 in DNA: TGCGCCAGCAGGCAGGGTATTCGCACAGATACGCAGTATTTT.

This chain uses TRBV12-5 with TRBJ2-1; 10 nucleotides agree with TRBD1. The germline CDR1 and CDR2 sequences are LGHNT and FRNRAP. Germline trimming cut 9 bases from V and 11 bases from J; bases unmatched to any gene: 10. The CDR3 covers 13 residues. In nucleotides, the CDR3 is TGTGCTAGCCAGGGACAGGGGATGAGTAAGCAGTTCTTC. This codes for CASQGQGMSKQFF.